This paragraph covers one TCR beta chain sequence. What it recognizes is unknown. The record originates from a study of T-cell memory formation after mild COVID-19. Points from the study as a whole: Clones that contracted from day 15 to 85 were balanced CD4/CD8, while later expanders leaned CD4+. Researchers report contracting CD4+ clones mostly in CM and EM, with CD8+ clones in EMRA. There were some responding clones in pre-infection memory, which suggested that cross-reactive memory had joined.

From 5'RACE with constant-segment primers came TCR alpha and TCR beta cDNA libraries that carried sample barcodes and UMIs. One entry per CDR3 protein, called by TCRdb with MiXCR from the 5' RACE reads. The data contain about 210,000 distinct CDR3 sequences, 10% to 13% of them singletons. The germline gives CDR1 SGHRS, CDR2 YFSETQ. The CDR3 totals 13 residues. The V and J ends lost 3 bases and 6 bases respectively, with 13 bases between them. The V call is TRBV5-1, the J call TRBJ2-7, with D unresolved. This TCR was sampled from a man in his late teens or twenties who had mild COVID-19 (a few samples of this study predate the infection). Cell type and time point are not known. The sample taken for sequencing was PBMCs or a T cell subset sorted from them (not recorded which). CDR3 nucleotide sequence: TGCGCCAGCAGCTCCGGGCCTGCATTCGAGCAGTACTTC. As protein: CASSSGPAFEQYF.